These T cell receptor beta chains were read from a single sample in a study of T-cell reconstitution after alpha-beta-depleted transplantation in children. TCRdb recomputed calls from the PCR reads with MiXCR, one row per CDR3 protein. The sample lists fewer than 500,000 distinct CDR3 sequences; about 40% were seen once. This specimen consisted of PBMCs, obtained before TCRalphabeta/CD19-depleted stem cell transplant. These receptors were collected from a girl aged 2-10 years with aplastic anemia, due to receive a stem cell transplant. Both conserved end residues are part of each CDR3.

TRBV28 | CASSLLALRETQYF
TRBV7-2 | CASSPNSGVGNTIYF
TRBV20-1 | CSARGTSRQETQYF
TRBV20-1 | CSAPLNPSADTQYF
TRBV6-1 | CASSKTSGAAAGELFF
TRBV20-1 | CSARLSYEQYF
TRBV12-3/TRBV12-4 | CASSLQGLPYEQYF
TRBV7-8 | CASSPRLAYEQYF
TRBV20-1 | CSARDSYNSPLHF
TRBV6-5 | CASSYLGATSGGRTDTQYF
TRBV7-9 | CASTRILAGSLGEQYF
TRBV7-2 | CASSLGAGGSYNEQFF
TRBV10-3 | CAILREGDGHEQYF
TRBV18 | CASSAGQGDIYNEQFF
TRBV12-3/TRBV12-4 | CASIQQGGAQYF
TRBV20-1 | CSAISQGAPGTEAFF
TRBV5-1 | CASSLGVLVAEQETQYF
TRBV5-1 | CASIRGGGSYNEQFF
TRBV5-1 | CASSLVLAGGEYSYNEQFF
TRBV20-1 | CSARTRDRGNEKLFF
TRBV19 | CAWSPDRVLRAGRYSNQPQHF
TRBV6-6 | CASSYSTGGGQYF
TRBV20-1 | CSAKIPGQSVNGYTF
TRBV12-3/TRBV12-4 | CASTPGMRDTTDTQYF
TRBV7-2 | CASSLSLRTEAFF
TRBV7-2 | CASRPVSTDTQYF
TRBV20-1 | CSARLDHSGANVLTF
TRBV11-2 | CASSRTSGTQGSSYNEQFF
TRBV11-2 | CASSSQLAKNIQYF
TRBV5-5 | CASSLGGTGDQETQYF
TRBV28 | CASSSRQGRTDTQYF
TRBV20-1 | CSARDLGGSSYNEQFF
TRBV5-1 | CASSLEGANTEAFF
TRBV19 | CASSTRPDPLNEQFF
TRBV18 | CASSIGGRYQETQYF
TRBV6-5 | CASSYRRTSQETQYF
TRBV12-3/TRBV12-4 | CASSFGGPADTQYF
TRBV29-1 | CSVVLRDSTYEQYF
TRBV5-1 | CASSLEVENTEAFF
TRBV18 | CASSPGTSGGKFF
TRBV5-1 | CASRRPGGEQFF
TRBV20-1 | CSALLKGPLLPYGYTF
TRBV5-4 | CARGRGGRTEAFF
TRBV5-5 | CASSFNGLPRYQETQYF
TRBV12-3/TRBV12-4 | CASSQRTSGRKLFF
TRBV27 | CASRLTYRGNTEAFF
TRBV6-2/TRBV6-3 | CASSYLGAHNEQFF
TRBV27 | CASSGTGDNEQFF
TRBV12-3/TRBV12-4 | CASSAGGVNNEQFF
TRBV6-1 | CASLPTTANYGYTF
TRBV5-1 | CASGDRGLYQETQYF
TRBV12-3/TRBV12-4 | CASSQREGGNQPQHF
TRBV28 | CASSYTGTLSYQQYF
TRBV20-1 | CSASGTGYTDTQYF
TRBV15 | CATSRDWGIAEAFF
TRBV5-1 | CASSPLFGRGETDTQYF
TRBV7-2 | CASSLTGRKAFF
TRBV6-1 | CASGVGIAGGVETQYF
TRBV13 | CASSLDGQGSFSGNTIYF